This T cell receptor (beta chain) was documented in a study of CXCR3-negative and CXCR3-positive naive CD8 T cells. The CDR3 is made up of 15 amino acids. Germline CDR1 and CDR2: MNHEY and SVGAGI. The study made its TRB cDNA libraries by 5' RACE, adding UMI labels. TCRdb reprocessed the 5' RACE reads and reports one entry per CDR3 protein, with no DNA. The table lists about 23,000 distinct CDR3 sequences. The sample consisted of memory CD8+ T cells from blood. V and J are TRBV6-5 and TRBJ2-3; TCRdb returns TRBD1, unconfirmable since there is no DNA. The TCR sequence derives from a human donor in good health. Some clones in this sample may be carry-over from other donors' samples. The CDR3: CASSYGSGGTDTQYF.